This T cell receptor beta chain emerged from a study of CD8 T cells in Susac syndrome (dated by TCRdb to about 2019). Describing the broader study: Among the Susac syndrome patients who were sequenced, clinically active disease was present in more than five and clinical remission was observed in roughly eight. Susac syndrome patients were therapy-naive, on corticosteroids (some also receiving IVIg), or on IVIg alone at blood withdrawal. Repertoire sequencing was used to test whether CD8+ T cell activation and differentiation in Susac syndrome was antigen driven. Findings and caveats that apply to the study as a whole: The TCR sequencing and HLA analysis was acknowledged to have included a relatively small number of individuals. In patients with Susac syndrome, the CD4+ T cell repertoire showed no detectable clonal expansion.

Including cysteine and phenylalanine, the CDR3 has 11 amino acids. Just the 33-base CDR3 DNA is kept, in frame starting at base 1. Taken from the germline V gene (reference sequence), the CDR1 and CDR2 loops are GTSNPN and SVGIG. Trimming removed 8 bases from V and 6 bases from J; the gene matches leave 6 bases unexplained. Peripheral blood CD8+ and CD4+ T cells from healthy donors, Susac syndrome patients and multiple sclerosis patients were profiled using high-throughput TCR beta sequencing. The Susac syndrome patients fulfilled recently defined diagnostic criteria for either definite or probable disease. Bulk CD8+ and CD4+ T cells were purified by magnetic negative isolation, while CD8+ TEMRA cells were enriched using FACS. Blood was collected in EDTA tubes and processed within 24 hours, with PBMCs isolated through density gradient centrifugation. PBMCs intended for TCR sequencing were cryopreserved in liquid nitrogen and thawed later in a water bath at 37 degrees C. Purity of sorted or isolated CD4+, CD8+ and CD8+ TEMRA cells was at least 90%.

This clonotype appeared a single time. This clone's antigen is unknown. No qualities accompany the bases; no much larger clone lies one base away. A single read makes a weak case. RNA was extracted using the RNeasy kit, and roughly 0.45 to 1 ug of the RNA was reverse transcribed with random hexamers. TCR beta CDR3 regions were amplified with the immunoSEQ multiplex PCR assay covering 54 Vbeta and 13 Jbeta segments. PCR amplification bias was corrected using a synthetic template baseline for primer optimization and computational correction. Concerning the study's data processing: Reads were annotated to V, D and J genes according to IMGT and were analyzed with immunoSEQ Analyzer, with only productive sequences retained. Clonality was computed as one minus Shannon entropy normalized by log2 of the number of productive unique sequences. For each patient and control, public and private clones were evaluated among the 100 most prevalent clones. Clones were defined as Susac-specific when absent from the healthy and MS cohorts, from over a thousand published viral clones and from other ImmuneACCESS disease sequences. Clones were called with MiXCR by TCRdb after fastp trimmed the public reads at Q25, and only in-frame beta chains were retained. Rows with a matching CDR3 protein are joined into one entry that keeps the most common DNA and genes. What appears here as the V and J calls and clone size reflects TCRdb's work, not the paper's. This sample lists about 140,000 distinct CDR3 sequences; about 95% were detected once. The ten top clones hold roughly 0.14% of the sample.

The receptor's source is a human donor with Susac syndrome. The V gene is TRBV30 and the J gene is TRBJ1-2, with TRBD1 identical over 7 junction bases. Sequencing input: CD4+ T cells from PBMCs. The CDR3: CAQEGANGYTF. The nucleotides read TGTGCCCAAGAGGGGGCCAATGGCTACACCTTC. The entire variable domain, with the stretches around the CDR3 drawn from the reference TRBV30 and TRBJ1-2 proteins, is SQTIHQWPATLVQPVGSPLSLECTVEGTSNPNLYWYRQAAGRGLQLLFYSVGIGQISSEVPQNLSASRPQDRQFILSSKKLLLSDSGFYLCAQEGANGYTFGSGTRLTVV.